The present T cell receptor (beta chain) was sequenced within a study of T cells in localized non-small cell lung cancer. General study points: Longer overall survival associated with higher blood T cell density; shorter survival with higher adjacent-lung clonality. Measurement of T cell clonality placed uninvolved adjacent lung highest, above the level in tumor. Appearances in adjacent lung were noted for a median 57 of the top 100 tumor clones. Because researchers sequenced only one region of the tumor, heterogeneity is still possible.

In the case of this clone: What it binds is unknown.

This CDR3 is 13 amino acids long. CDR1 and CDR2 from the germline V gene are MDHEN and SYDVKM. V lost 6 bases to trimming and J lost 6 bases, with 9 bases between them. Profiling relied on immunoSEQ multiplex PCR, and the TCRdb table lists in-frame clones only, not all of them. Here the sample spans tens of thousands of clones, 80% to 90% being singletons. Sequenced material: peripheral blood, taken before any cancer treatment. The rearrangement joins TRBV28 to TRBJ1-6; D call uncertain. The clonotype comes from a female donor of 60 years or more with stage I lung adenocarcinoma. CDR3 sequence reads: CASRRLINSPLHF. CDR3 DNA: TGTGCCAGCAGGCGCCTCATTAATTCACCCCTCCACTTT.